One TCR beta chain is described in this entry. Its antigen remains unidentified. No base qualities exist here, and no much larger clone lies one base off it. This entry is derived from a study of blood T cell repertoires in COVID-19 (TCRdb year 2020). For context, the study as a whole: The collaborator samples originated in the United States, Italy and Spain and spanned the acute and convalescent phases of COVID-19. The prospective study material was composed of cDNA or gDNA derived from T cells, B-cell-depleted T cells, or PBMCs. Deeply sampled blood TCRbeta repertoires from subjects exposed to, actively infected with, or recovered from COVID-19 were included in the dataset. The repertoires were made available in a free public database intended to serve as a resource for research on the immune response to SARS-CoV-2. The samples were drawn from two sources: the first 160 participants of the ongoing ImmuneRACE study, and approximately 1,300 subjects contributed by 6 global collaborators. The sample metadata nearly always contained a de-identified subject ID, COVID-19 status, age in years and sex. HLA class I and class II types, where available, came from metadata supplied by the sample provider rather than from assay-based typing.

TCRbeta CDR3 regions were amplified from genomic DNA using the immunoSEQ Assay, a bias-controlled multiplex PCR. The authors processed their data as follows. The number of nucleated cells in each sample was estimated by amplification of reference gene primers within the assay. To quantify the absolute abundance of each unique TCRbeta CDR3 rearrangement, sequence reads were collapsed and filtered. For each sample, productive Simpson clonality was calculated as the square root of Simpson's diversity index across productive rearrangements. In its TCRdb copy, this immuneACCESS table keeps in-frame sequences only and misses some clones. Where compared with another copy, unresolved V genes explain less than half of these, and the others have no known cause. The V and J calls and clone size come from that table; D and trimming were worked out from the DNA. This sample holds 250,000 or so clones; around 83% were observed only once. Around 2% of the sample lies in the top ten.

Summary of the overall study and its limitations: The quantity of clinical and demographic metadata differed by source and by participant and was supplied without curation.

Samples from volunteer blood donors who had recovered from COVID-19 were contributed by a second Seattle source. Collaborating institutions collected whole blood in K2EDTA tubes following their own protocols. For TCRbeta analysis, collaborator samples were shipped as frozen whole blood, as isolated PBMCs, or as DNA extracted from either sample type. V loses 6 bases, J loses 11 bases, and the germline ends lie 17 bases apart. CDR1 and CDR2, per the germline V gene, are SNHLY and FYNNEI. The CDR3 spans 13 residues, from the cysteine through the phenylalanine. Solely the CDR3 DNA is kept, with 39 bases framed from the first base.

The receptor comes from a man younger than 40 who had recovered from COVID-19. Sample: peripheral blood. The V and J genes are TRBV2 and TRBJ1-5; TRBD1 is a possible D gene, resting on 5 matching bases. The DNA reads TGTGCCAGCAGAGCCTTGGGGGGTGGGGCCCAGCATTTT. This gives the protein CASRALGGGAQHF.